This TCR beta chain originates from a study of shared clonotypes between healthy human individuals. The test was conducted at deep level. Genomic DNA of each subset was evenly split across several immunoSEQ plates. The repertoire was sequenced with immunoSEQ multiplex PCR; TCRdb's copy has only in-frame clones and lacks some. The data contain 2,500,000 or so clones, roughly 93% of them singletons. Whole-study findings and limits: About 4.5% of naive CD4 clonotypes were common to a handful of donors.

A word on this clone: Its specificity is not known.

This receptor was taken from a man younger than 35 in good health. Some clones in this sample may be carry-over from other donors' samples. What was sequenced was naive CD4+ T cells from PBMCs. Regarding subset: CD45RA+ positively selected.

CDR3 DNA: TGTGCCAGCAGTTTTGCAGCTTTCTTT. Protein: CASSFAAFF. The rearrangement uses TRBV27 and TRBJ1-1; D remains ambiguous. Trimming removed 3 bases at V and 10 bases at J, with 3 bases between. The CDR3 totals 9 residues. Germline CDR1 reads MNHEY; CDR2 reads SMNVEV (reference sequence).